What follows describes a single T cell receptor (beta chain). This record comes from a study of identical twins. Template switching added a universal primer site; cDNA carried unique molecular identifiers. TCRdb called the 5' RACE reads again in MiXCR, with one record for every CDR3 protein. Of 240,000 or so distinct CDR3 sequences listed, 5.5% to 8% are singletons. CDR3 size: 14 residues. Trimming removed 8 bases from V and 9 bases from J; junction bases left unmatched: 13. Germline loops: CDR1 LNHDA, CDR2 SQIVND (reference sequence). In every case, the donor was a healthy Caucasian. In addition, the sample was reused for a study of yellow fever vaccine responses in identical twins.

The receptor comes from a woman younger than 30 in good health. The sequenced sample was memory (CD45RO+) T cells sorted from blood. This sequence joins TRBV19 and TRBJ2-1; 7 bases are shared with TRBD1. CDR3 sequence: CASQGVRGFGEQFF. DNA of the CDR3: TGTGCCAGTCAGGGGGTTAGGGGATTCGGTGAGCAGTTCTTC. Full variable domain (rest looked up from reference TRBV19 and TRBJ2-1): DGGITQSPKYLFRKEGQNVTLSCEQNLNHDAMYWYRQDPGQGLRLIYYSQIVNDFQKGDIAEGYSVSREKKESFPLTVTSAQKNPTAFYLCASQGVRGFGEQFFGPGTRLTVL.